The entry below describes one T cell receptor (beta chain). Its specificity is not known. This entry belongs to a study of OX40 agonist ivuxolimab in advanced cancers. About the study: Every 2 weeks, ivuxolimab was infused into the patients intravenously at between 0.01 and 10 mg/kg.

At baseline, cycle 4 day 1, and cycle 7 day 1, blood was sampled. Study-level findings and limits: People who partly responded at 0.1-3.0 mg/kg had some of the least clonal expansion seen.

The repertoire was sequenced with immunoSEQ multiplex PCR; TCRdb's copy has only in-frame clones and lacks some. The sample consists of 70,000 or so clones, 80% to 90% of them appearing once. Trimming stripped 2 bases from V and 4 bases from J, with 15 bases between. CDR1 is MNHNS and CDR2 is SASEGT in the germline V gene. The CDR3 is 15 amino acids. The rearrangement joins TRBV6-1 to TRBJ2-7, with D possibly matching TRBD1 (6 bases). Specimen: CD4+ or CD8+ T cells sorted from blood, collected in a trial of the OX40 agonist ivuxolimab. The sequence came from an adult with an advanced solid tumor such as melanoma, head and neck, liver or kidney cancer. The CDR3: CASSEFRTADYEQYF. In DNA, the CDR3 is TGTGCCAGCAGTGAATTTCGGACAGCTGATTACGAGCAGTACTTC.